This T cell receptor beta chain comes out of a study of blood T cells in healthy people across ages (dated by TCRdb to the mid-2010s). Regarding the research as a whole: Template switching captured roughly one uniquely barcoded TCR beta cDNA molecule per two T cells in model experiments. To avoid experimental bias, donors of different ages were randomly spread across the sequencing lanes. Age-related changes in TCR beta repertoire diversity were measured in the study by deep sequencing normalized with unique cDNA molecular identifiers. Using the same blood draw, the study looked at two additional independent replicas of 1 million unique cDNA reads for two donors, one aged 18 to 30 and the other aged 80 or older. Donors were grouped into four age groups: young (average roughly 17 years), middle-aged (39), aged (about 59) and long-lived (82).

Systemically healthy Caucasian individuals from Russia, approximately 39 in total and aged roughly 6 to 90 years, were included as donors. Each donor gave approximately 9.3 milliliters of peripheral blood, collected into EDTA-treated Vacutainer tubes. Ficoll-Paque density-gradient centrifugation was used to isolate PBMCs, with at least 7 million obtained per sample. Total RNA was extracted from PBMCs with Trizol reagent, with at least 6 micrograms obtained per sample. Naive CD45RAhigh/CD27high T cell percentages were measured by flow cytometry on a PBMC aliquot from every donor. On the study overall, not on this receptor specifically: Total diversity estimates from one million sequenced T cells were considered lower bounds and underestimates. Because profiling used bulk unsorted PBMCs, naive and antigen-experienced compartments could not be compared conclusively. As age increased, observed TCR beta diversity per million T cells dropped in a roughly linear way, and a significant reduction was already evident by age roughly 36. The percentage of naive T cells measured by flow cytometry correlated strongly with observed TCR beta diversity. Donor CMV infection status was unknown, potentially confounding age-related changes in expanded clonotypes. Compared with the aged group, the long-lived group had more naive CD4+ T cells, fewer expanded clones and increased TCR diversity, a pattern suggesting age selection.

The library was built by means of 5' RACE. The sample was run on an Illumina HiSeq 2500. The second PCR ran for about 6 to 11 cycles and used a J-beta primer mix along with a sample-barcoded 5' primer. A template-switch 5' adaptor carrying 12 random nucleotides introduced a unique molecular identifier onto each TCR beta cDNA molecule. Each sample yielded at least 2.5 million CDR3-containing paired-end reads. First-strand cDNA was synthesized from all RNA with the Mint cDNA synthesis kit, primed by a TRBC-specific oligonucleotide. After uracil-DNA glycosylase treatment, a first 18-cycle PCR used universal primers M1SS and BC2_uni_R on all cDNA. Per the source publication's procedure: For normalization, 1 million high-quality reads, each with a distinct molecular identifier, were randomly selected from each sample. Instead of being binned into consensus sequences, reads that shared molecular identifiers were thrown out. CDR3 identification, clonotype clustering and error correction used MiTCR with a Q25 quality threshold and the strictest error-elimination algorithm. Lower-bound total TCR beta diversity was estimated with a nonparametric unseen species model using Euler transformation. TCRdb handled the public reads itself, with Q25 trimming in fastp and clone calling in MiXCR, and kept productive beta chains. CDR3 protein sequences are deduplicated, and each keeps its most common genes and DNA. For this entry, the V and J calls and clone size follow TCRdb and not the study's own pipeline. The sample table contains approximately 1.5 million distinct CDR3 sequences; only one count was recorded for 30% to 40% of them. About 11% of the sample belongs to the ten largest clones.

The V and J ends are trimmed by 2 bases and 4 bases, leaving 14 bases between them. The CDR1 and CDR2 encoded by the germline V gene are WSHSY and SAAADI. The cysteine opens and the phenylalanine closes a CDR3 of 15 amino acids. The sequence is cut down to CDR3 DNA, 45 bases in frame from base 1. In its sample, this clonotype was seen many times. It lacks a known antigen. No qualities accompany the bases; no much larger clone lies one base away. The sample was blood. The receptor's source is a woman aged 25-40 years in good health. Recombination connected TRBV10-2 to TRBJ1-2, and the D gene may be TRBD1, 6 bases matching. The CDR3 has the sequence CASSERAGVGYGYTF. In nucleotide form, the sequence is TGCGCCAGCAGTGAGCGGGCAGGGGTGGGCTATGGCTACACCTTC.